The clone carrying this T cell receptor (beta chain) has only one observation. This sample is drawn from a study of blood T cell repertoires in COVID-19. The table came from immunoSEQ multiplex PCR; TCRdb's copy has only in-frame clones and leaves some out. The data show 200,000 to 250,000 clones, around 88% seen once. The trim removed 6 bases at V and 6 bases at J, leaving 7 bases unmatched. This CDR3 spans 14 amino acids. The germline gives CDR1 LNHDA, CDR2 SQIVND (reference sequence). This chain uses TRBV19 with TRBJ2-2; 7 nucleotides line up with TRBD1. The sequence was obtained from a woman aged 45-65 years with acute COVID-19. Sequencing was carried out using PBMCs or T cells enriched from blood (not recorded which). The CDR3 spells CASRPHRGSGELFF. CDR3 DNA sequence: TGTGCCAGTAGACCTCACAGGGGATCCGGGGAGCTGTTTTTT.